Presented here are 9 T cell receptor beta chains from one specimen sequenced in a study of cytomegalovirus exposure and HLA in healthy donors. The PCR contained 60 Vbeta and 13 Jbeta primers. Assay used: immunoSEQ multiplex PCR; TCRdb lists only in-frame clones, some missing. The table records tens of thousands of clones, about three quarters of them present only once. Sample: PBMCs. The receptors were sampled from a man between 25 and 39 years old in good health and CMV-seropositive.

The CDR3 nucleotides are TGCAGCGTTGAAGATCCGCAGGGTCTAGCCAAAAACATTCAGTACTTC. Its translation is CSVEDPQGLAKNIQYF. V is TRBV29-1 and J is TRBJ2-4; TRBD1 might be the D (5 bases). The CDR3 loop spans 16 amino acids. V was clipped by 0 bases and J by 0 bases, with 12 bases between them. Per the germline V gene, CDR1 is SQVTM and CDR2 is ANQGSEA. Drawing the rest from reference TRBV29-1 and TRBJ2-4, the complete variable domain is SAVISQKPSRDICQRGTSLTIQCQVDSQVTMMFWYRQQPGQSLTLIATANQGSEATYESGFVIDKFPISRPNLTFSTLTVSNMSPEDSSIYLCSVEDPQGLAKNIQYFGAGTRLSVL.

In this sample, this clone turned up a few times. This chain joins TRBV5-1 and TRBJ2-2, with D perhaps matching TRBD1 (5 bases). V was shortened by 1 base and J by 4 bases, with 5 bases between the two germline ends. There are 13 residues in the CDR3. Germline CDR1 reads SGHRS; CDR2 reads YFSETQ. The CDR3 protein is CASSLTGTGELFF. CDR3 nucleotides: TGCGCCAGCAGCTTGACAGGCACCGGGGAGCTGTTTTTT.

J is TRBJ2-2 and V is TRBV5-1; the match to TRBD1 covers 7 bases. The CDR3 runs to 14 residues. Germline assignment: CDR1 SGHRS and CDR2 YFSETQ. The trim removed 5 bases at V and 6 bases at J, leaving 7 bases unmatched. CDR3 loop: CASSRQGRAGELFF. The CDR3 bases are TGCGCCAGCAGTCGACAGGGCCGGGCCGGGGAGCTGTTTTTT.

This chain uses TRBV19 with TRBJ1-1; D gene ambiguous. Germline CDR1 LNHDA, CDR2 SQIVND (reference sequence). Trimming removed 3 bases from V and 4 bases from J, with 6 bases in between. This CDR3 has 12 amino acids. The CDR3 nucleotides read TGTGCCAGTAGTATCCCCGGCACTGAAGCTTTCTTT. Amino acids: CASSIPGTEAFF.

This chain connects TRBV7-6 to TRBJ2-5; TRBD2 agrees at 7 bases. Trimming cost V 3 bases and J 4 bases; bases outside gene matches: 2. Germline CDR1 reads SGHVS; CDR2 reads FNYEAQ. The CDR3 is made up of 13 amino acids. CDR3 DNA: TGTGCCAGCAGCTTGGGGGGGACAGAGACCCAGTACTTC. This codes for CASSLGGTETQYF.

This clone has more than one count but fewer than ten. The V gene is TRBV10-3, the J gene TRBJ1-3; D may be TRBD1 (5 bases). The germline V gene encodes CDR1 ENHRY and CDR2 SYGVKD. CDR3 length equals 16 residues. V was pared by 5 bases and J by 4 bases, with 18 bases between. For the CDR3, the DNA is TGTGCCATCAGTAACCGGGGGGAATGGAGCGGAAACACCATATATTTT. Encoded protein: CAISNRGEWSGNTIYF.

The J gene is TRBJ2-7, the V gene TRBV6-1; the D is unclear. The germline gives CDR1 MNHNS, CDR2 SASEGT. The length of the CDR3 is 16 residues. V lost 1 base to trimming and J lost 0 bases, with 13 bases between them. CDR3 loop: CASSEGLQTSSYEQYF. The CDR3 DNA reads as TGTGCCAGCAGTGAAGGCCTGCAAACCAGCTCCTACGAGCAGTACTTC.

The chain couples TRBV5-6 to TRBJ1-2, with D tentatively TRBD1 (6 bases). The CDR3 sequence is 14 residues long. Trimming stripped 2 bases from V and 6 bases from J, with 14 bases between. Germline assignment: CDR1 SGHDT and CDR2 YYEEEE. The CDR3 DNA is TGTGCCAGCAGCTTCAGTGGGGGGGCGGATGGCTACACCTTC. As protein: CASSFSGGADGYTF.

For this clone: One end of the junction does not line up with germline, which may come from a read error. The V gene is TRBV4-2, the J gene TRBJ2-1, with TRBD2 matching over 7 bases. This CDR3 has 13 amino acids. Germline assignment: CDR1 LGHNA and CDR2 YNFKEQ. The CDR3, as DNA: TGTGCCAGCAGTCTGACTAGCTACGATGAGCAGTTCTTC. Protein: CASSLTSYDEQFF.